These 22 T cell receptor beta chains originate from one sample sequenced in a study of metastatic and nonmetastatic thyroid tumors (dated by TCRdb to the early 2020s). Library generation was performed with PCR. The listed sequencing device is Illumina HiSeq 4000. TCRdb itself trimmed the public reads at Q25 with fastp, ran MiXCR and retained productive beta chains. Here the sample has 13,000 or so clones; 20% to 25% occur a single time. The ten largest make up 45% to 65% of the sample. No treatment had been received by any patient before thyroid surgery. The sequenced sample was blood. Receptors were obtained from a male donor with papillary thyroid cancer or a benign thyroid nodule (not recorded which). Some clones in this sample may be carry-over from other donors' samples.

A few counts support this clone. The CDR3 bases are TGTGCCAGTAAGGACCGGAGCTCCTACAATGAGCAGTTCTTC. Its protein is CASKDRSSYNEQFF. The J gene is TRBJ2-1, the V gene TRBV19; no reliable D call. Germline lookup yields CDR1 LNHDA and CDR2 SQIVND (reference sequence). The V end lost 7 bases, the J end lost 0 bases, and 10 bases lay between the germline ends. The CDR3 totals 14 residues.

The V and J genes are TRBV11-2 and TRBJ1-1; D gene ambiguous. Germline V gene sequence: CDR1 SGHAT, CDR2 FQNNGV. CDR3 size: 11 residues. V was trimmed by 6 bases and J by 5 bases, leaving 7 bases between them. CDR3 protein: CASSSFTEAFF. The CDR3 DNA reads TGTGCCAGCAGTAGTTTTACTGAAGCTTTCTTT.

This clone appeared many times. In DNA form, the CDR3 reads TGTGCCAGCAGTTATAAGGAGGTCGGGGAGCTGTTTTTT. Translation gives CASSYKEVGELFF. The V and J genes are TRBV6-2 or TRBV6-3 and TRBJ2-2, with D possibly matching TRBD2 (5 bases). This CDR3 is 13 amino acids long. V lost 3 bases, J lost 7 bases, and 9 bases lay in between. Per germline, CDR1 MNHEY and CDR2 SVGEGT.

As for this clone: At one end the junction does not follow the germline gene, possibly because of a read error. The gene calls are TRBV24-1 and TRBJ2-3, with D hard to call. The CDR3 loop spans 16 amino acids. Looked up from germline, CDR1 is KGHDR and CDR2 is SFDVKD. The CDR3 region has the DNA TGTGCCAGCAGTGATTTAAAGTCTGCGGGCACAGATACGCAGTATTTT. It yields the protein CASSDLKSAGTDTQYF.

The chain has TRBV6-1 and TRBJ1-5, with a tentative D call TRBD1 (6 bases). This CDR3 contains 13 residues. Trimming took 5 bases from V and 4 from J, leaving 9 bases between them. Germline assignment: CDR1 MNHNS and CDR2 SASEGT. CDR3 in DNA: TGTGCCAGCAGTCTACAGGGAAATCAGCCCCAGCATTTT. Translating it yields CASSLQGNQPQHF.

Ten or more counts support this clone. The CDR3 DNA reads TGTGCCAGCAGACCGGACCGACGCTCCTACGAGCAGTACTTC. The encoded protein is CASRPDRRSYEQYF. The chain couples TRBV7-8 to TRBJ2-7; no definite D call. CDR3 size: 14 residues. Trimming took 6 bases from V and 0 from J, leaving 12 bases between them. Germline CDR1 SGHVS, CDR2 FQNEAQ. The full variable domain, in which reference TRBV7-8 and TRBJ2-7 provide the parts outside the CDR3, is GAGVSQSPRYKVAKRGQDVALRCDPISGHVSLFWYQQALGQGPEFLTYFQNEAQLDKSGLPSDRFFAERPEGSVSTLKIQRTQQEDSAVYLCASRPDRRSYEQYFGPGTRLTVT.

The CDR3 region is CASSLWGLAAPDLTDTQYF. In nucleotides, the CDR3 is TGTGCCAGCAGTTTATGGGGACTAGCGGCACCGGACCTCACAGATACGCAGTATTTT. This chain connects TRBV28 to TRBJ2-3, with 11 bases lining up with TRBD2. CDR1 and CDR2 from the germline V gene are MDHEN and SYDVKM. The trim removed 0 bases at V and 2 bases at J, leaving 10 bases unmatched. This CDR3 spans 19 amino acids.

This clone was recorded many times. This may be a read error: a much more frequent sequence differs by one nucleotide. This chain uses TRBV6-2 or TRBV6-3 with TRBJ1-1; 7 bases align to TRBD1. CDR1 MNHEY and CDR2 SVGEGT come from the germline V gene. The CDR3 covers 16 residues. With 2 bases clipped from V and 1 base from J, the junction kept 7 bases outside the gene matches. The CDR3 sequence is CASSYRTGWRNTEAFF. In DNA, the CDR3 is TGTGCCAGCAGTTACAGGACAGGTTGGAGGAACACTGAAGCTTTCTTT.

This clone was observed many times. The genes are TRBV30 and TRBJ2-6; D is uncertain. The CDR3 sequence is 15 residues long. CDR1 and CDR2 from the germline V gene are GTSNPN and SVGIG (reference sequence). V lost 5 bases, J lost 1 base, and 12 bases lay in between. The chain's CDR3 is CAWGRIGSGANVLTF. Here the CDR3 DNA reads TGTGCCTGGGGCAGGATTGGATCTGGGGCCAACGTCCTGACTTTC.

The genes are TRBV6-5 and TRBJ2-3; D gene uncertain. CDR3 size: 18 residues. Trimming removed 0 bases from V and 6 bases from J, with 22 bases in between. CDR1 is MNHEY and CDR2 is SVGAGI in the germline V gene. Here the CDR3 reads CASSYSTTMWGGVDTQYF. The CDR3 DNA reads TGTGCCAGCAGTTACTCGACGACGATGTGGGGTGGGGTTGATACGCAGTATTTT.

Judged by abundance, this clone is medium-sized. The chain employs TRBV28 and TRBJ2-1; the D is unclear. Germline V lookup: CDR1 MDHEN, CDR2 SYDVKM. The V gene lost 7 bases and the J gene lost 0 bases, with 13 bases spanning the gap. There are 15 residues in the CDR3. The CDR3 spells CASTPGSVSYNEQFF. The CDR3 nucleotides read TGTGCCAGCACCCCCGGAAGCGTCTCCTACAATGAGCAGTTCTTC.

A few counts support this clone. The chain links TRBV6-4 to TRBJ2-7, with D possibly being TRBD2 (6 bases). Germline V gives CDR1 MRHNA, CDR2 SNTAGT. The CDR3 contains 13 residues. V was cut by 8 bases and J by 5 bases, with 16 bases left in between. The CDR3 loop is CASRGSGRDEQYF. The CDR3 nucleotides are TGTGCCAGCCGGGGGAGCGGACGGGACGAGCAGTACTTC.

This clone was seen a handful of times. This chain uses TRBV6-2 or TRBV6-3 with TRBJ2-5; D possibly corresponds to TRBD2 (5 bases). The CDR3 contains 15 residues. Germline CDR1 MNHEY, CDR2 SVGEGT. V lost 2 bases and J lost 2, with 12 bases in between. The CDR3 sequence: CASSYPRTGQETQYF. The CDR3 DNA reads TGTGCCAGCAGTTACCCGCGGACTGGACAAGAGACCCAGTACTTC.

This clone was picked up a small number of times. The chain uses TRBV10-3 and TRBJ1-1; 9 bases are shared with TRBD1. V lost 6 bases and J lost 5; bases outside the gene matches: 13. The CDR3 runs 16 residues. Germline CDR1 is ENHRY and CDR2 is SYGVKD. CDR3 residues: CAIRHDRGATGTEAFF. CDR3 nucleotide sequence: TGTGCCATCAGGCACGACAGGGGGGCGACTGGGACTGAAGCTTTCTTT.

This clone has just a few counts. The CDR3 DNA follows: TGTGCCAGCAGTTACGGCGCGGACACAGATACGCAGTATTTT. This codes for CASSYGADTDTQYF. The chain couples TRBV6-2 or TRBV6-3 to TRBJ2-3; D ambiguous. Trimming shortened V by 2 bases and J by 2 bases, and 8 bases separated the two germline ends. Germline V gives CDR1 MNHEY, CDR2 SVGEGT. The CDR3 covers 14 residues.

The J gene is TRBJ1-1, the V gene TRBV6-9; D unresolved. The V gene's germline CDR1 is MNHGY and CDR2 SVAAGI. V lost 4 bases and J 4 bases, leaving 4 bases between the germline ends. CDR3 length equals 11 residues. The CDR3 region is CASSSFTEAFF. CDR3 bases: TGTGCCAGCAGTTCCTTCACTGAAGCTTTCTTT.

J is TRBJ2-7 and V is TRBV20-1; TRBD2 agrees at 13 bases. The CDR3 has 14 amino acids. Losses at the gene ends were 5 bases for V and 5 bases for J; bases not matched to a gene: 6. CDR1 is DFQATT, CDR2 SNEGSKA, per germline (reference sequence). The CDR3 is CSAASTSGRNEQYF. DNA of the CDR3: TGCAGTGCTGCTTCGACTAGCGGGAGGAACGAGCAGTACTTC.

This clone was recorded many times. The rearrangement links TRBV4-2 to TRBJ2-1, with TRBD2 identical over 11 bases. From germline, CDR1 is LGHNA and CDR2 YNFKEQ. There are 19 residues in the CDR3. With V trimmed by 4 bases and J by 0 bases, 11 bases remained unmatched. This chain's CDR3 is CASSPRSSGRAGSYNEQFF. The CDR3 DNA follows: TGTGCCAGCAGCCCTCGGAGTAGCGGGAGGGCCGGCTCCTACAATGAGCAGTTCTTC.

The CDR3 is CASSLIGETDTQYF. The CDR3 DNA follows: TGTGCCAGCAGTTTAATAGGGGAGACGGATACGCAGTATTTT. This sequence joins TRBV28 and TRBJ2-3; D may correspond to TRBD1 or TRBD2 (5 bases each). Per germline, CDR1 MDHEN and CDR2 SYDVKM. CDR3 length: 14 residues. V was cut by 2 bases and J by 6 bases, with 12 bases left in between.

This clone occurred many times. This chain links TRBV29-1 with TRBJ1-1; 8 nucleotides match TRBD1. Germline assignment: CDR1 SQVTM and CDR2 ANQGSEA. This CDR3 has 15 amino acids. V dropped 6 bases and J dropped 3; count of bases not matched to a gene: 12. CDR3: CSVLTGVGHYTEAFF. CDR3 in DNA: TGCAGCGTATTGACAGGGGTAGGGCATTACACTGAAGCTTTCTTT.

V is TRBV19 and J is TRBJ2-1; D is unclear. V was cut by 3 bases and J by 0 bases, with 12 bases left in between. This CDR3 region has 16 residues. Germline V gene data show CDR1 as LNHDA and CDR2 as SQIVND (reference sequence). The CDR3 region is CASSIFPPSSYNEQFF. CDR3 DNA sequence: TGTGCCAGTAGTATTTTCCCGCCTAGCTCCTACAATGAGCAGTTCTTC.

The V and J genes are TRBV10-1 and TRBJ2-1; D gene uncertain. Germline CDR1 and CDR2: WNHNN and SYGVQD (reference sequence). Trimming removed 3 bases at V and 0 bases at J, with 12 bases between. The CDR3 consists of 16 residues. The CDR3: CASSDQVLGSYNEQFF. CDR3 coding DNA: TGCGCCAGCAGTGACCAGGTTCTCGGCTCCTACAATGAGCAGTTCTTC.